The sequence of this TCR beta chain was determined in a study of somatic mutations in cytotoxic T cells in rheumatoid arthritis. Findings and limits, study-wide: Statistically, CD8+ T-cell clonality was not significantly distinct between individuals with rheumatoid arthritis and age-matched healthy controls.

Note on this clone: Its target is unknown.

Magnetic beads with positive selection isolated CD4+ and CD8+ fractions, whose purity was verified by flow cytometry. Profiling relied on immunoSEQ multiplex PCR, and the TCRdb table lists in-frame clones only, not all of them. The table records 9,500 to 15,000 clones, approximately 80% of them present only once. Trimming removed 1 base from V and 6 bases from J, with 13 bases in between. Germline V gene sequence: CDR1 MGHRA, CDR2 YSYEKL. This CDR3 comprises 15 residues. The sequence came from a man aged 45-65 years in good health. The sequenced material came from CD8+ T cells sorted from blood. This chain joins TRBV4-1 and TRBJ1-5, with D tentatively TRBD1 (6 bases). CDR3 nucleotide sequence: TGCGCCAGCAGCCAAGGCAGGGGAGAGTTTCAGCCCCAGCATTTT. It yields the protein CASSQGRGEFQPQHF.